The 22 T cell receptor beta chains below all came from one sample that was sequenced in a study of shared clonotypes between healthy human individuals. TCRdb's copy holds only in-frame clones and misses some; the assay was immunoSEQ multiplex PCR. The sample yields roughly 2.2 million clones, around 92% seen once. Input material: naive CD4+ T cells from PBMCs. Regarding subset: CD45RA+ positively selected. All receptors derive from a man aged 18 to 30 in good health. Some clones in this sample may be carry-over from other donors' samples.

This rearrangement joins TRBV27 to TRBJ1-5; 7 bases map to TRBD1. Germline-derived CDR1 and CDR2 are MNHEY and SMNVEV (reference sequence). J was trimmed by 0 bases and V by 5 bases; bases with no gene match: 4. CDR3 length equals 15 residues. The CDR3 nucleotides are TGTGCCAGCAGTGAGGGGACAGTTAGCAATCAGCCCCAGCATTTT. The encoded protein is CASSEGTVSNQPQHF.

This clone was seen more than once but under ten times. This chain joins TRBV28 and TRBJ1-1, with D hard to call. Germline lookup yields CDR1 MDHEN and CDR2 SYDVKM. Trimming removed 4 bases from V and 9 bases from J, with 12 bases in between. This CDR3 comprises 12 residues. CDR3 amino acids: CASSYVRRKAFF. DNA for the CDR3: TGTGCCAGCAGTTATGTCAGGCGAAAAGCTTTCTTT.

The CDR3 spells CASSRPGEVSYGYTF. The CDR3 bases are TGTGCCAGTAGTAGACCGGGTGAGGTTTCCTACGGCTACACCTTC. The chain joins TRBV19 to TRBJ1-2; D not resolved. Trimming removed 4 bases from V and 8 bases from J, with 20 bases in between. In germline, CDR1 is LNHDA, CDR2 SQIVND (reference sequence). This CDR3 has 15 residues. Variable domain in full (rest from reference TRBV19 and TRBJ1-2): DGGITQSPKYLFRKEGQNVTLSCEQNLNHDAMYWYRQDPGQGLRLIYYSQIVNDFQKGDIAEGYSVSREKKESFPLTVTSAQKNPTAFYLCASSRPGEVSYGYTFGSGTRLTVV.

This clone was recorded once. The chain carries TRBV7-9 and TRBJ1-2; D perhaps matches TRBD1 (6 bases). CDR3 length: 13 amino acids. Germline V gene sequence: CDR1 SEHNR, CDR2 FQNEAQ (reference sequence). Trimming removed 3 bases at V and 4 bases at J, with 9 bases between. The chain's CDR3 is CASSFGTSYGYTF. Written as DNA, the CDR3 is TGTGCCAGCAGCTTCGGGACATCCTATGGCTACACCTTC.

The rearrangement joins TRBV7-9 to TRBJ2-7; 7 bases are shared with TRBD1. Germline trimming cut 5 bases from V and 4 bases from J; bases unmatched to any gene: 8. Germline lookup yields CDR1 SEHNR and CDR2 FQNEAQ (reference sequence). This CDR3 spans 14 amino acids. This chain's CDR3 is CASSPRDSQYEQYF. CDR3 nucleotides: TGTGCCAGCAGCCCGAGGGACAGTCAATACGAGCAGTACTTC.

The rearrangement joins TRBV11-1 to TRBJ2-7, with 9 bases that match TRBD1. This CDR3 region has 16 residues. Germline loops: CDR1 SGHAT, CDR2 FQDESV (reference sequence). Unmatched junction bases numbered 10, after V lost 2 bases and J lost 5 bases. The CDR3 nucleotides read TGTGCCAGCAGCTTAAAAGAAGGGACAGGGATCCACGAGCAGTACTTC. This gives the protein CASSLKEGTGIHEQYF.

The chain's CDR3 is CASSINRGPRDTQYF. The DNA for the CDR3 is TGTGCCAGCAGTATCAACAGGGGCCCCAGGGATACGCAGTATTTT. The V call is TRBV6-5, the J call TRBJ2-3, with TRBD1 matching over 7 bases. CDR1 is MNHEY and CDR2 is SVGAGI in the germline V gene. Trimming cost V 5 bases and J 6 bases; bases outside gene matches: 11. The CDR3 is made up of 15 amino acids.

This chain links TRBV19 with TRBJ1-2; no clear D. The germline CDR1 and CDR2 sequences are LNHDA and SQIVND (reference sequence). This CDR3 spans 14 amino acids. Trimming stripped 7 bases from V and 3 bases from J, with 15 bases between. CDR3 in amino acids: CASIGQGIDYGYTF. The DNA of the CDR3 is TGTGCCAGTATTGGCCAAGGAATTGACTATGGCTACACCTTC.

The genes are TRBV19 and TRBJ2-6, with D possibly being TRBD1 (6 bases). The CDR3 covers 16 residues. Germline CDR1 and CDR2: LNHDA and SQIVND (reference sequence). V lost 5 bases and J lost 4, with 15 bases in between. The DNA for the CDR3 is TGTGCCAGTAGTTTACAGGGATCCGCCGGGGCCAACGTCCTGACTTTC. Its protein is CASSLQGSAGANVLTF.

This clone was seen only a few times. The chain combines TRBV9 with TRBJ2-2; no clear D. Germline values: CDR1 SGDLS, CDR2 YYNGEE. There are 14 residues in the CDR3. V lost 4 bases and J 2 bases, leaving 9 bases between the germline ends. CDR3 nucleotide sequence: TGTGCCAGCAGCATCGACACAAACACCGGGGAGCTGTTTTTT. Translation: CASSIDTNTGELFF.

The gene calls are TRBV29-1 and TRBJ2-5; 12 bases fit TRBD2. From germline, CDR1 is SQVTM and CDR2 ANQGSEA. The V gene end was trimmed by 7 bases and the J gene end by 4 bases; junction bases not matched to a gene: 7. The CDR3 consists of 14 residues. The CDR3 DNA reads as TGCAGCGGCCGACTAGCGGGAGAGGGAGAGACCCAGTACTTC. This encodes CSGRLAGEGETQYF.

The chain couples TRBV28 to TRBJ1-1; 7 nucleotides align to TRBD1. The J segment lost 5 bases and the V segment lost 4 bases, leaving 4 bases of the junction unmatched. The CDR3 contains 13 residues. Germline V CDR1 and CDR2: MDHEN, SYDVKM. CDR3 amino acids: CASSSRGRTEAFF. DNA for the CDR3: TGTGCCAGCAGTTCCAGGGGGAGGACTGAAGCTTTCTTT. Full variable domain (rest looked up from reference TRBV28 and TRBJ1-1): DVKVTQSSRYLVKRTGEKVFLECVQDMDHENMFWYRQDPGLGLRLIYFSYDVKMKEKGDIPEGYSVSREKKERFSLILESASTNQTSMYLCASSSRGRTEAFFGQGTRLTVV.

As regards this clone: Other DNA sequences from this sample encode an identical CDR3 as well. The CDR3: CASSAGTGAYEQYF. As DNA, the CDR3 is TGCGCCAGCAGTGCAGGGACAGGGGCCTACGAGCAGTACTTC. The V gene is TRBV10-1, the J gene TRBJ2-7, with TRBD1 identical over 10 bases. J was trimmed by 2 bases and V by 4 bases; bases with no gene match: 2. The CDR3 loop spans 14 amino acids. CDR1 is WNHNN and CDR2 is SYGVQD in the germline V gene (reference sequence).

This chain links TRBV11-3 with TRBJ2-3; 7 nucleotides match TRBD1. From germline, CDR1 is SGHNT and CDR2 YENEEA. V shed 5 bases, J shed 1 base, and the junction held 6 bases outside the gene matches. The CDR3 consists of 15 residues. Written as DNA, the CDR3 is TGTGCCAGCAGCCTGAGACAGGGAGGCACAGATACGCAGTATTTT. Its protein is CASSLRQGGTDTQYF.

Written as DNA, the CDR3 is TGTGCCAGCAGCTCTGGACTAGGCACCGGGGAGCTGTTTTTT. Translating gives CASSSGLGTGELFF. V gene TRBV7-2 combines with J gene TRBJ2-2; 7 bases agree with TRBD2. In germline, CDR1 is SGHTA, CDR2 FQGNSA. This CDR3 is built from 14 residues. The V gene end was trimmed by 4 bases and the J gene end by 4 bases; junction bases not matched to a gene: 3.

The chain recombines TRBV5-1 with TRBJ1-3; D ambiguous. From germline, CDR1 is SGHRS and CDR2 YFSETQ. V was pared by 4 bases and J by 5 bases, with 16 bases between. The CDR3 covers 15 residues. This CDR3 reads CASSPGPERRNTIYF. The CDR3 DNA follows: TGCGCCAGCAGCCCTGGTCCCGAACGCCGAAACACCATATATTTT.

Here the CDR3 reads CASSQEVSGSQHF. The CDR3 coding sequence is TGTGCCAGCAGCCAAGAAGTGTCCGGATCCCAGCATTTT. The chain employs TRBV4-2 and TRBJ1-5, with D unclear. The V end was cut by 0 bases, the J end by 11 bases, with 11 bases between. The CDR3 is 13 residues long. Germline loops: CDR1 LGHNA, CDR2 YNFKEQ.

The gene calls are TRBV2 and TRBJ2-3; D call uncertain. CDR1 is SNHLY, CDR2 FYNNEI, per germline. There are 14 residues in the CDR3. Trimming cost V 3 bases and J 4 bases, with 11 bases left between them. This CDR3 reads CASSDRSGADTQYF. The CDR3 nucleotides read TGTGCCAGCAGTGACAGGTCCGGCGCAGATACGCAGTATTTT.

The rearrangement links TRBV7-9 to TRBJ2-1; D is uncertain. CDR1 SEHNR and CDR2 FQNEAQ come from the germline V gene (reference sequence). CDR3 length: 13 residues. The ends were cut back, 4 bases at V and 6 bases at J, with 10 bases in the middle. The DNA for the CDR3 is TGTGCCAGCAGCTCTTTTATAGCCAATGAGCAGTTCTTC. Translation: CASSSFIANEQFF. Full variable domain (outside the CDR3, taken from reference TRBV7-9 and TRBJ2-1): DTGVSQNPRHKITKRGQNVTFRCDPISEHNRLYWYRQTLGQGPEFLTYFQNEAQLEKSRLLSDRFSAERPKGSFSTLEIQRTEQGDSAMYLCASSSFIANEQFFGPGTRLTVL.

V usage is TRBV11-2 and J usage is TRBJ2-5; 12 positions agree with TRBD2. V lost 8 bases to trimming and J lost 4 bases; unmatched junction nucleotides: 8. The CDR3 runs to 15 residues. Germline lookup yields CDR1 SGHAT and CDR2 FQNNGV. The CDR3 sequence is CASFGLAGGAETQYF. The CDR3 DNA is TGTGCCAGCTTCGGGCTAGCGGGAGGGGCAGAGACCCAGTACTTC.

This clone was detected a few times. At the DNA level, this CDR3 is encoded by other sequences in the same sample as well. CDR3 loop: CASSPDRGTEAFF. The CDR3, as DNA: TGTGCCAGCAGCCCCGACAGGGGGACTGAAGCTTTCTTT. V is TRBV2 and J is TRBJ1-1, with 9 bases lining up with TRBD1. Per germline, CDR1 SNHLY and CDR2 FYNNEI. The CDR3 is 13 residues long. V was clipped by 6 bases and J by 5 bases; unmatched bases: 4.

The gene calls are TRBV7-9 and TRBJ2-5, with 8 bases matching TRBD2. This CDR3 region has 18 residues. Germline V gene data show CDR1 as SEHNR and CDR2 as FQNEAQ (reference sequence). J gave up 4 bases and V 2 bases, and 15 bases lay outside the gene matches. CDR3 residues: CASSLPGRGGSGRETQYF. The CDR3, as DNA: TGTGCCAGCAGCTTACCCGGGAGGGGCGGGAGTGGCAGAGAGACCCAGTACTTC.